This TCR beta chain was sequenced during a study of T cell repertoires in cytomegalovirus infection. Study-wide background: A matching HLA type, together with CMV infection, was signaled by public TCR beta signatures.

In TCRdb, the reads were re-called with MiXCR into one record per CDR3 protein. The table shows approximately 470,000 distinct CDR3 sequences, with 40% to 50% occurring only once. Germline CDR1 SGHTA, CDR2 FQGNSA. V lost 4 bases and J 0 bases, leaving 9 bases between the germline ends. This CDR3 contains 14 residues. Regarding this clonotype: Its antigen is undetermined.

The chain carries TRBV7-2 and TRBJ1-1, with D perhaps matching TRBD1 (6 bases). This receptor was taken from a human donor in good health (CMV status not recorded). Some clones in this sample may be carry-over from other donors' samples. Sequencing used cultured PBMCs, obtained from culture after CMV antigen stimulation. The CDR3 reads CASSSGAMNTEAFF. DNA of the CDR3: TGTGCCAGCAGCTCAGGGGCTATGAACACTGAAGCTTTCTTT.